This T cell receptor beta chain derives from a study of T cells in Graves' hyperthyroidism and ophthalmopathy. Overall study findings and caveats: In the blood, most expanded thyroid clonotypes above 0.001 appeared as well. A 13 V-J model separated ophthalmopathy from stable hyperthyroidism.

Amplified TCR beta CDR3 regions derived from RNA transcripts. Researchers ran a first-round RT-PCR on the TCR CDR3 using the HTBI primer set. From the multiplex PCR reads, TCRdb called clonotypes with MiXCR, one entry per CDR3 protein. The data show fewer than 200,000 distinct CDR3 sequences, about 9% seen once. In making diagnoses, clinical symptoms, serum thyroxine and TRAb, thyroid ultrasound and orbital computed tomography were all used. Any symptoms of ophthalmopathy came after the first hyperthyroidism diagnosis, from which the blood sample dates. The germline V gene has CDR1 DFQATT and CDR2 SNEGSKA (reference sequence). This CDR3 comprises 14 residues. Trimming stripped 4 bases from V and 5 bases from J, with 17 bases between. Only a few counts were recorded for this clonotype. Antigen specificity is unknown.

Specimen: blood. The TCR comes from a woman younger than 30 with Graves' hyperthyroidism that later progressed to Graves' ophthalmopathy. The chain uses TRBV20-1 and TRBJ2-5, with a weak D call TRBD2 (7 bases). CDR3 sequence reads: CSAKFGGGGETQYF. In DNA, the CDR3 is TGCAGTGCTAAATTTGGGGGGGGCGGGGAGACCCAGTACTTC.